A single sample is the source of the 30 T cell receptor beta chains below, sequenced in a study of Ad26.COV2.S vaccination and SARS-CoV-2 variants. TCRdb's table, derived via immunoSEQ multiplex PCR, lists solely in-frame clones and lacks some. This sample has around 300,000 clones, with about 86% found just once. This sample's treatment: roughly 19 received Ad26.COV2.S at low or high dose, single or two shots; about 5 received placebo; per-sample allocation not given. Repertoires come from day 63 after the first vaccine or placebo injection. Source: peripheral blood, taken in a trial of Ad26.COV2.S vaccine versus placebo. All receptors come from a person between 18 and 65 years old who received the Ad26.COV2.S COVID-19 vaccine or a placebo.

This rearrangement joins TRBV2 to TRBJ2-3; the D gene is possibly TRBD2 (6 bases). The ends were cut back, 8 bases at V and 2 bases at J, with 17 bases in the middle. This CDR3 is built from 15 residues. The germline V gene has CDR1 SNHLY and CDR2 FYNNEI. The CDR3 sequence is CASPAGDSATDTQYF. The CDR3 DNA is TGTGCCAGCCCCGCCGGGGACTCCGCCACAGATACGCAGTATTTT. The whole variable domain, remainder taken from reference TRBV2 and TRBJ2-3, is EPEVTQTPSHQVTQMGQEVILRCVPISNHLYFYWYRQILGQKVEFLVSFYNNEISEKSEIFDDQFSVERPDGSNFTLKIRSTKLEDSAMYFCASPAGDSATDTQYFGPGTRLTVL.

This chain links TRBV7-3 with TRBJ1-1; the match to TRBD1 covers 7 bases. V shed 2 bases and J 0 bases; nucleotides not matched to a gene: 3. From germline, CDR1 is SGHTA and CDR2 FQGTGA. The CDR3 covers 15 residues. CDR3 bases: TGTGCCAGCAGCTTACAGGGGGAAGTGAACACTGAAGCTTTCTTT. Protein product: CASSLQGEVNTEAFF.

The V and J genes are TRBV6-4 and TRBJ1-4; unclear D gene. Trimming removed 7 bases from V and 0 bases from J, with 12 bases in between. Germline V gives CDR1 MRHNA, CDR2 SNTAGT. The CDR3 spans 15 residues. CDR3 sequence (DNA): TGTGCCAGCACTAGCGTTGGGGCAACTAATGAAAAACTGTTTTTT. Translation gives CASTSVGATNEKLFF.

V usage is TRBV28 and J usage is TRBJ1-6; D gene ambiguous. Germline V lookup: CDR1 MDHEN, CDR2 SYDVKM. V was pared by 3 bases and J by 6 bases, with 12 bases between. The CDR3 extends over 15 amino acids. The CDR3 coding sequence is TGTGCCAGCAGTTTTAGGAGGGAGACTAATTCACCCCTCCACTTT. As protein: CASSFRRETNSPLHF.

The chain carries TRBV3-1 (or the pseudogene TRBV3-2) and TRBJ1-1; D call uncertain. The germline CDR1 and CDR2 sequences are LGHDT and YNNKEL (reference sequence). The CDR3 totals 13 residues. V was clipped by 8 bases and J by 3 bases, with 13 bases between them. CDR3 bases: TGTGCCAGCTCCCAGTTTCTGGACACTGAAGCTTTCTTT. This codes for CASSQFLDTEAFF.

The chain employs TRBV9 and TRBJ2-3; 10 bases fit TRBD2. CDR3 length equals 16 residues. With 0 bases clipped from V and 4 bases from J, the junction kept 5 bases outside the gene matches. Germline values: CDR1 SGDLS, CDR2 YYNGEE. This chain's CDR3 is CASSVESGGAPDTQYF. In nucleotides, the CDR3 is TGTGCCAGCAGCGTAGAGAGCGGGGGGGCCCCAGATACGCAGTATTTT. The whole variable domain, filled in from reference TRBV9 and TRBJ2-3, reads DSGVTQTPKHLITATGQRVTLRCSPRSGDLSVYWYQQSLDQGLQFLIQYYNGEERAKGNILERFSAQQFPDLHSELNLSSLELGDSALYFCASSVESGGAPDTQYFGPGTRLTVL.

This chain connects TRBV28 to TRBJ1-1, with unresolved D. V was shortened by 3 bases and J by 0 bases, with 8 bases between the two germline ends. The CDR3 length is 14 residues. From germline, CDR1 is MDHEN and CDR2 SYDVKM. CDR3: CASSLGKMNTEAFF. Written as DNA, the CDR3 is TGTGCCAGCAGTTTGGGCAAGATGAACACTGAAGCTTTCTTT.

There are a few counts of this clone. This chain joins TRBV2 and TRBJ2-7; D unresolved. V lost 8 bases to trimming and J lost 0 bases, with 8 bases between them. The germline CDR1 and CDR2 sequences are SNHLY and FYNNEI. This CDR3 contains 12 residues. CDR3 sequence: CASGESSYEQYF. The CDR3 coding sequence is TGTGCCAGCGGAGAGAGCTCCTACGAGCAGTACTTC.

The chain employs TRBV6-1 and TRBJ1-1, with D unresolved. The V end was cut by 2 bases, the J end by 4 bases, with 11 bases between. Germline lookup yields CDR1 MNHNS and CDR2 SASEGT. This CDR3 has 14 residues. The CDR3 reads CASSESWGSTEAFF. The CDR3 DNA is TGTGCCAGCAGTGAATCTTGGGGTAGCACTGAAGCTTTCTTT.

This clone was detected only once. CDR3 nucleotide sequence: TGTGCCAGCAGCTTAGAAGGGTTCACAGATACGCAGTATTTT. Amino acids: CASSLEGFTDTQYF. J is TRBJ2-3 and V is TRBV11-2; D gene uncertain. V lost 0 bases, J lost 2 bases, and 6 bases lay in between. This CDR3 contains 14 residues. CDR1 and CDR2 (germline): SGHAT, FQNNGV.

As DNA, the CDR3 is TGTGCCAGCAGCTCTCGGGGAGGGGGCATGATGGCCGGGGAGCTGTTTTTT. This translates into CASSSRGGGMMAGELFF. J is TRBJ2-2 and V is TRBV2; tentatively, D is TRBD1 or TRBD2 (7 bases each). Trimming left V 6 bases short and J 6 bases short, with 23 bases between. This CDR3 spans 17 amino acids. Germline V gene sequence: CDR1 SNHLY, CDR2 FYNNEI.

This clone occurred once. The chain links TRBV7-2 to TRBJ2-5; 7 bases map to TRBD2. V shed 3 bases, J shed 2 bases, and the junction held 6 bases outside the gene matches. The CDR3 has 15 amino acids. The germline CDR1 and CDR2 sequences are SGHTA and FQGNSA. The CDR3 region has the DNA TGTGCCAGCAGCTTTGTGGGGGGGGGACAAGAGACCCAGTACTTC. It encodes CASSFVGGGQETQYF.

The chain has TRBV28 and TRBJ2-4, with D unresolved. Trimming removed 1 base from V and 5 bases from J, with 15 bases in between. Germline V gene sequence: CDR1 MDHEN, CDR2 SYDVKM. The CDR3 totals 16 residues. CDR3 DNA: TGTGCCAGCAGTTTATATCCGAGAGAAGCTCAAAACATTCAGTACTTC. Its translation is CASSLYPREAQNIQYF.

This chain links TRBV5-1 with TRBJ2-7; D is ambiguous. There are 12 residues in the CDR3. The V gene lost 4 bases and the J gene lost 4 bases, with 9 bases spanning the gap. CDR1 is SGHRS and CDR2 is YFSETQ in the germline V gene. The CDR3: CASSAKGYEQYF. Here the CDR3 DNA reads TGCGCCAGCAGCGCCAAGGGTTACGAGCAGTACTTC.

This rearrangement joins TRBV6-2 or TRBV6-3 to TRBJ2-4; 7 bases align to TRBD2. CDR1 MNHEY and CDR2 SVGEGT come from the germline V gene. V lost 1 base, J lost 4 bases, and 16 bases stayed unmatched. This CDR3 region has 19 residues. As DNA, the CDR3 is TGTGCCAGCAGTTACTGGCTAGTGCGCGTGGGAGGGCCGAAAAACATTCAGTACTTC. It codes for CASSYWLVRVGGPKNIQYF.

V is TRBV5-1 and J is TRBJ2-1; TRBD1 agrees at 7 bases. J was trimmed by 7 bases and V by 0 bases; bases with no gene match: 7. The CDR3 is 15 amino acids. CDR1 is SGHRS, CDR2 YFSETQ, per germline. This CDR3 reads CASSLEGAGRNEQFF. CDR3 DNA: TGCGCCAGCAGCTTGGAGGGGGCCGGTAGGAATGAGCAGTTCTTC.

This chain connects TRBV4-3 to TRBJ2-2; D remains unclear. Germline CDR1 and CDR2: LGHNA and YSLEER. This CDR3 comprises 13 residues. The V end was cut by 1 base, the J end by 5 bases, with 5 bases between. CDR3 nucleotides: TGCGCCAGCAGCCAAGGCCATACCGGGGAGCTGTTTTTT. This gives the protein CASSQGHTGELFF.

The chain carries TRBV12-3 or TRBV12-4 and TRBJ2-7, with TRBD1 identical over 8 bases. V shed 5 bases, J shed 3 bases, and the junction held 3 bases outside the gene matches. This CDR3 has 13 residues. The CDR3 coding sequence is TGTGCCAGCAGTGTGACAGGGGTCTACGAGCAGTACTTC. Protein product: CASSVTGVYEQYF.

Written as DNA, the CDR3 is TGTGCCAGTAGTAGCAGGGGACTAGCGAGGGATGAGCAGTTCTTC. It codes for CASSSRGLARDEQFF. The V call is TRBV19, the J call TRBJ2-1; 10 bases match TRBD2. CDR3 length: 15 amino acids. Germline CDR1 and CDR2: LNHDA and SQIVND (reference sequence). J was trimmed by 8 bases and V by 4 bases; bases with no gene match: 8.

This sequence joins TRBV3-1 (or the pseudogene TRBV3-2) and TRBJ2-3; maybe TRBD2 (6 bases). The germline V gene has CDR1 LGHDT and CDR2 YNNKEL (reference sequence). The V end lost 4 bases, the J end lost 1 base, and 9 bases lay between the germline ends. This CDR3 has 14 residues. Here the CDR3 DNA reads TGTGCCAGCAGCCTGGGACTTGGCACAGATACGCAGTATTTT. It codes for CASSLGLGTDTQYF.

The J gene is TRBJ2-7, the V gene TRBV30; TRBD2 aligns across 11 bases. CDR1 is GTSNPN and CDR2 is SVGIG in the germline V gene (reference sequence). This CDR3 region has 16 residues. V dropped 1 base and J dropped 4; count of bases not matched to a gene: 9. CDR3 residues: CAWSARVAGGPYEQYF. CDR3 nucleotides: TGTGCCTGGAGTGCCAGGGTAGCGGGAGGGCCGTACGAGCAGTACTTC.

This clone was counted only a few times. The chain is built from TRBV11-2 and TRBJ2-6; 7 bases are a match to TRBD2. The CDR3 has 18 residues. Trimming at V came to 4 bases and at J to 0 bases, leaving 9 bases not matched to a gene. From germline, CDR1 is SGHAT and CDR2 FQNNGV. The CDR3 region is CASSSSSGFSSGANVLTF. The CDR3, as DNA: TGTGCCAGCAGCTCCTCTAGCGGATTTAGCTCTGGGGCCAACGTCCTGACTTTC.

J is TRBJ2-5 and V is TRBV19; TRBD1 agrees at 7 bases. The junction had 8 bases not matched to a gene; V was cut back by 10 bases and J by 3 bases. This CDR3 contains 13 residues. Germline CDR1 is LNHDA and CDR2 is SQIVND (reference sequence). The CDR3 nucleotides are TGTGCCACTAACACCGGGACAGAAGAGACCCAGTACTTC. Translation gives CATNTGTEETQYF.

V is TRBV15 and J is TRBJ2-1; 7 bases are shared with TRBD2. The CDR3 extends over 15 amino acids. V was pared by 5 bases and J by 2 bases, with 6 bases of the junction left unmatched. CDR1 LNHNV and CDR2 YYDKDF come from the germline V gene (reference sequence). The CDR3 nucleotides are TGTGCCACCAGCCTGGAAGCGGGAACCTACAATGAGCAGTTCTTC. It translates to CATSLEAGTYNEQFF.

Here the CDR3 DNA reads TGTGCCAGCAGCCCAGGACAAGTTGTCGACATTCAGTACTTC. Translating it yields CASSPGQVVDIQYF. J is TRBJ2-4 and V is TRBV7-9, with a possible D match to TRBD1 (5 bases). Looked up from germline, CDR1 is SEHNR and CDR2 is FQNEAQ (reference sequence). This CDR3 has 14 amino acids. V lost 5 bases and J 8 bases, leaving 16 bases between the germline ends.

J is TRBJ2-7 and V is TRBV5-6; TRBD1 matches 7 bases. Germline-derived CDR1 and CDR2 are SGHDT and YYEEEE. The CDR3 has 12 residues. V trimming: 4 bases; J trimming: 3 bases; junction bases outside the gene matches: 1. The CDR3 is CASSRQGYEQYF. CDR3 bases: TGTGCCAGCAGCCGACAGGGCTACGAGCAGTACTTC.

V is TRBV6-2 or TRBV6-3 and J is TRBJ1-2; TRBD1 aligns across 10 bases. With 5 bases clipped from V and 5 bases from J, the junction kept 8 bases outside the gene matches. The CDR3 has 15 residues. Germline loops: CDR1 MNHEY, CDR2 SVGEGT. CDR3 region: CASSHQGQGLYGYTF. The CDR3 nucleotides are TGTGCCAGCAGTCACCAGGGACAGGGGTTGTATGGCTACACCTTC.

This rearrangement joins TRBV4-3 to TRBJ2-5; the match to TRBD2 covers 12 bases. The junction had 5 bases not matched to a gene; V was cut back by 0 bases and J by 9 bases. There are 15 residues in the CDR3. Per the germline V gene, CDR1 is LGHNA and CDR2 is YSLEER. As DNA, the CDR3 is TGCGCCAGCAGCCAAGATCTAGCGGGAGGGCGGGCCCAGTACTTC. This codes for CASSQDLAGGRAQYF.

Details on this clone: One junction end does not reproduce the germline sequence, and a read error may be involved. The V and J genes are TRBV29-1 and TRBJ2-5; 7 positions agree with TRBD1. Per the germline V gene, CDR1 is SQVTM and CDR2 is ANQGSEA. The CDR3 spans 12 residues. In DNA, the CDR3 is TGCAGCGTTGGCCTCCGACGGGACAGAATGGACTTC. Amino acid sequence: CSVGLRRDRMDF.

As DNA, the CDR3 is TGTGCCAGCAGCTTAGGGGACACCGGGGAGCTGTTTTTT. This sequence encodes CASSLGDTGELFF. V and J are TRBV7-9 and TRBJ2-2; D gene uncertain. Trimming removed 1 base from V and 3 bases from J, with 3 bases in between. Germline-derived CDR1 and CDR2 are SEHNR and FQNEAQ (reference sequence). The CDR3 has 13 residues.